The text below deals with one TCR beta chain. Its specificity is not known. These data come from a study of shared clonotypes between healthy human individuals. Across several immunoSEQ plates, the genomic DNA of each subset was split evenly. Method: immunoSEQ multiplex PCR; TCRdb's copy keeps in-frame clones and lacks some. Of around 2,000,000 clones listed, just over 90% are singletons. Study-wide results and caveats: Few donors limited the genetic and exposure-history diversity represented. The sharing of approximately 5.1% of naive CD4 clonotypes was seen across a handful of donors.

As defined, naive CD8 cells were CD45RO-negative and positively selected for CCR7, with terminally differentiated effector memory CD45RA+ cells excluded. The donors were adults (healthy and HIV-negative) with no recent acute infections or vaccinations. Sequenced sample: naive CD8+ T cells from PBMCs. This clonotype was sampled from a man aged 18 to 29 in good health. Some clones in this sample may be carry-over from other donors' samples.

CDR3: CASSLGPLEGLGGEQYF. Written as DNA, the CDR3 is TGCGCCAGCAGCTTGGGACCATTGGAGGGCTTGGGAGGCGAGCAGTACTTC. The chain has TRBV5-1 and TRBJ2-7; weak D call: TRBD2 (6 bases). Trimming took off 0 bases at V and 6 bases at J, with 22 bases between the two ends. Looked up from germline, CDR1 is SGHRS and CDR2 is YFSETQ. The CDR3 loop spans 17 amino acids.